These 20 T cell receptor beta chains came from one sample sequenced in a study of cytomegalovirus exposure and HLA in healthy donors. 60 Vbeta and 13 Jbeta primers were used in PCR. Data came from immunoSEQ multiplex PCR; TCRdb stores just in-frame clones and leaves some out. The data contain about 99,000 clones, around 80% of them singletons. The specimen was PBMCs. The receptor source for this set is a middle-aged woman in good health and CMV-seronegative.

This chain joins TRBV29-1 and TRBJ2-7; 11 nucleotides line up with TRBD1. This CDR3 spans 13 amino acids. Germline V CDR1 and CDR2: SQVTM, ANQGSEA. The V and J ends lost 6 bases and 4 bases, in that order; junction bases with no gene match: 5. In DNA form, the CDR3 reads TGCAGCGTGAGGACAGGGGGCGATTACGAGCAGTACTTC. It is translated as CSVRTGGDYEQYF.

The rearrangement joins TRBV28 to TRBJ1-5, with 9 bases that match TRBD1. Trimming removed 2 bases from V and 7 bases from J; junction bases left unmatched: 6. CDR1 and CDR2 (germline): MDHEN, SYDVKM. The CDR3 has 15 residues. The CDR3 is CASSLPGTGRQPQHF. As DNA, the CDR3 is TGTGCCAGCAGTTTACCCGGGACAGGGAGACAGCCCCAGCATTTT.

For the CDR3, the DNA is TGTGCCACCAGCAGATCCGGGACCTCCCGGGGGGCTTTCTTT. It specifies CATSRSGTSRGAFF. This chain links TRBV15 with TRBJ1-1, with D perhaps TRBD1 (5 bases). Germline V lookup: CDR1 LNHNV, CDR2 YYDKDF (reference sequence). CDR3 size: 14 residues. Trimming shortened V by 2 bases and J by 11 bases, and 18 bases separated the two germline ends.

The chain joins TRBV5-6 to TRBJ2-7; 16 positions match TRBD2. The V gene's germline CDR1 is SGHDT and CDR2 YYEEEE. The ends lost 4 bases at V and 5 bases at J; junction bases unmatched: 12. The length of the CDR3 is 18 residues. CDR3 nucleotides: TGTGCCAGCAGCCCACACGCCTGGGGGACTAGCGGGAGGGACGAGCAGTACTTC. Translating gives CASSPHAWGTSGRDEQYF.

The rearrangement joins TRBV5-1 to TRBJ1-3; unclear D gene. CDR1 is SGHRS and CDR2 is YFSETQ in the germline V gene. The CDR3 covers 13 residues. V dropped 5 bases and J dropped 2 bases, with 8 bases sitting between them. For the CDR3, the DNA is TGCGCCAGCAGTGGACTTACTGGAAACACCATATATTTT. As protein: CASSGLTGNTIYF.

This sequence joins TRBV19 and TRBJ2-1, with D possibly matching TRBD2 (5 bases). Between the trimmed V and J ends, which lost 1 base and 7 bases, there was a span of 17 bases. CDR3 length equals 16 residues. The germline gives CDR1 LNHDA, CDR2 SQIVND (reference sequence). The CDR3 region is CASSIGLAGGRNEQFF. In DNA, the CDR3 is TGTGCCAGTAGTATAGGGTTAGCAGGAGGTCGGAATGAGCAGTTCTTC.

The CDR3 here is CASSLLAGVYNEQFF. In nucleotides, the CDR3 is TGTGCCAGCTCACTTCTAGCGGGGGTTTACAATGAGCAGTTCTTC. This chain uses TRBV18 with TRBJ2-1; TRBD2 aligns across 10 bases. The CDR3 runs 15 residues. The ends lost 4 bases at V and 4 bases at J; junction bases unmatched: 4. Germline V gene sequence: CDR1 KGHSH, CDR2 LQKENI.

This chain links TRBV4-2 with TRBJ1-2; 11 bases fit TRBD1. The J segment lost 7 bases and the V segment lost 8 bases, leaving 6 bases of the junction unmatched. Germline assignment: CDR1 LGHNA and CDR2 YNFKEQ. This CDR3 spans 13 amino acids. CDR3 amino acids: CASLGQGAGGYTF. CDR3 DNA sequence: TGTGCCAGCCTCGGACAGGGGGCTGGTGGCTACACCTTC.

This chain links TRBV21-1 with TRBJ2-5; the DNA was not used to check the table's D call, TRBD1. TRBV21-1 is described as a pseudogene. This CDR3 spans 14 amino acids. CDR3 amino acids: CASSRRTGLETQYF. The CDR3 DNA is TGTGCCAGCAGCCGACGGACAGGACTAGAGACCCAGTACTTC.

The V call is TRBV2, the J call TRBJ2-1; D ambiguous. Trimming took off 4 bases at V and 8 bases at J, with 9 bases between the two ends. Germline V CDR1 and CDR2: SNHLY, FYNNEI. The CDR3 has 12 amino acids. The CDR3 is CASSGYGDEQFF. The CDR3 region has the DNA TGTGCCAGCAGTGGGTACGGAGATGAGCAGTTCTTC. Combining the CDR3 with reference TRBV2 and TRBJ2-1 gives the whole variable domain EPEVTQTPSHQVTQMGQEVILRCVPISNHLYFYWYRQILGQKVEFLVSFYNNEISEKSEIFDDQFSVERPDGSNFTLKIRSTKLEDSAMYFCASSGYGDEQFFGPGTRLTVL.

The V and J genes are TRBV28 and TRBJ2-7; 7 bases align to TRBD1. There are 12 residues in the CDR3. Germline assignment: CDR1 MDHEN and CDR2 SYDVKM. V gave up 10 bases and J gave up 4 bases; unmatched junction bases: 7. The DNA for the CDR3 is TGTGCCACCCGGGACAGAGTTTACGAGCAGTACTTC. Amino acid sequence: CATRDRVYEQYF.

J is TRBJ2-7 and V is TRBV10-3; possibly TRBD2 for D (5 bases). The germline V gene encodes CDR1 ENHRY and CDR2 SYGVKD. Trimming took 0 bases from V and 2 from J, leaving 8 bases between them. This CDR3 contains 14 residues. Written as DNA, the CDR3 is TGTGCCATCAGTGAGTCGAGAGGGCCCTACGAGCAGTACTTC. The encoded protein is CAISESRGPYEQYF.

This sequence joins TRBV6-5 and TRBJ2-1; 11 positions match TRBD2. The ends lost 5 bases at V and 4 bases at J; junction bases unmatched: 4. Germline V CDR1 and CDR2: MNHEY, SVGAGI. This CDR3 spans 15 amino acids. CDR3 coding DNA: TGTGCCAGCAGTACGACTAGCGGGGTTTACAATGAGCAGTTCTTC. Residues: CASSTTSGVYNEQFF.

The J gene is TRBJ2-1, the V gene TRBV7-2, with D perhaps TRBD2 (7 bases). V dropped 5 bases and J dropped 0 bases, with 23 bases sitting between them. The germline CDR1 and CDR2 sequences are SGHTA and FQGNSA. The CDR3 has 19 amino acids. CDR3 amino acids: CASSQKGGAASRSYNEQFF. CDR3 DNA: TGTGCCAGCAGCCAGAAGGGGGGGGCGGCCTCGCGCTCCTACAATGAGCAGTTCTTC.

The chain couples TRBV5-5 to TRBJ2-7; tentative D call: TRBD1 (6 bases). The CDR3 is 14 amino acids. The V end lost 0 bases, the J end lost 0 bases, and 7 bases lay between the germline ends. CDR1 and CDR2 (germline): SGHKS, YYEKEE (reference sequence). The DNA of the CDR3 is TGTGCCAGCAGCTTGGGACAGGCCTCCTACGAGCAGTACTTC. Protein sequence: CASSLGQASYEQYF. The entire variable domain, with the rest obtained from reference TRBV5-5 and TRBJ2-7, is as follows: DAGVTQSPTHLIKTRGQQVTLRCSPISGHKSVSWYQQVLGQGPQFIFQYYEKEERGRGNFPDRFSARQFPNYSSELNVNALLLGDSALYLCASSLGQASYEQYFGPGTRLTVT.

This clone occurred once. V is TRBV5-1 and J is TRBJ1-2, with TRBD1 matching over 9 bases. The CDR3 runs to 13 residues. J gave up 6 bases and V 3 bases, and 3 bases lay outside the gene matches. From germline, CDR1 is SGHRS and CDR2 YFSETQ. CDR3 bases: TGCGCCAGCAGCTATCACAGGGGGCATGGCTACACCTTC. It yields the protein CASSYHRGHGYTF. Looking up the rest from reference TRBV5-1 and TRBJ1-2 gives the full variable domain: KAGVTQTPRYLIKTRGQQVTLSCSPISGHRSVSWYQQTPGQGLQFLFEYFSETQRNKGNFPGRFSGRQFSNSRSEMNVSTLELGDSALYLCASSYHRGHGYTFGSGTRLTVV.

CDR3 residues: CASSSGGFGFYQPQHF. The CDR3 DNA reads as TGTGCCAGCAGCTCCGGGGGGTTCGGGTTCTATCAGCCCCAGCATTTT. V usage is TRBV7-2 and J usage is TRBJ1-5; possibly TRBD1 for D (5 bases). The CDR3 extends over 16 amino acids. The V gene's germline CDR1 is SGHTA and CDR2 FQGNSA. V was trimmed by 4 bases and J by 5 bases, leaving 18 bases between them.

The CDR3, as DNA: TGTGCCAGCAGCCCCCCGCGTCGGACAGGCATGTATGGCTACACCTTC. Translated, it gives CASSPPRRTGMYGYTF. The chain employs TRBV7-2 and TRBJ1-2, with 7 bases lining up with TRBD1. The CDR3 has 16 residues. Germline CDR1 is SGHTA and CDR2 is FQGNSA. J gave up 5 bases and V 5 bases, and 14 bases lay outside the gene matches.

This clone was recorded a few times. CDR3 coding DNA: TGTGCCAGCAGCTTGCCCGGGGGGATCCAAGAGACCCAGTACTTC. Translating gives CASSLPGGIQETQYF. The chain recombines TRBV5-4 with TRBJ2-5, with 7 bases fitting TRBD2. Per the germline V gene, CDR1 is SGHNT and CDR2 is YYREEE (reference sequence). Unmatched junction bases numbered 4, after V lost 1 base and J lost 1 base. CDR3 length: 15 amino acids.

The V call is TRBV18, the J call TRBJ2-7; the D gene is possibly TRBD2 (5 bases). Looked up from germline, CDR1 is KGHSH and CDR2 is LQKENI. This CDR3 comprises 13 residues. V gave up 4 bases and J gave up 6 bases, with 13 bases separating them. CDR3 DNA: TGTGCCAGCTCACGCGCACTAGGTTCCGAGCAGTACTTC. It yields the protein CASSRALGSEQYF. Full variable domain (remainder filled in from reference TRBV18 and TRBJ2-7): NAGVMQNPRHLVRRRGQEARLRCSPMKGHSHVYWYRQLPEEGLKFMVYLQKENIIDESGMPKERFSAEFPKEGPSILRIQQVVRGDSAAYFCASSRALGSEQYFGPGTRLTVT.